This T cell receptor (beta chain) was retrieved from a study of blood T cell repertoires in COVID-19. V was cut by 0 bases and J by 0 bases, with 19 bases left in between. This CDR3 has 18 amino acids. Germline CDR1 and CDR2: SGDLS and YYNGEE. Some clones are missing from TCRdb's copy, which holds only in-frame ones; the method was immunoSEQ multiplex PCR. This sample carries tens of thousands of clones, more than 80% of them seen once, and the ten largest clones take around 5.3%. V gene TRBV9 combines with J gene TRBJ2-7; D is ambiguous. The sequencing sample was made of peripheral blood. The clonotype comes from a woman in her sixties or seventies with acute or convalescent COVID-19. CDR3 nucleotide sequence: TGTGCCAGCAGCGTAGTCCCCCCGCTGGGCCAGAGCTCCTACGAGCAGTACTTC. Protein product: CASSVVPPLGQSSYEQYF.